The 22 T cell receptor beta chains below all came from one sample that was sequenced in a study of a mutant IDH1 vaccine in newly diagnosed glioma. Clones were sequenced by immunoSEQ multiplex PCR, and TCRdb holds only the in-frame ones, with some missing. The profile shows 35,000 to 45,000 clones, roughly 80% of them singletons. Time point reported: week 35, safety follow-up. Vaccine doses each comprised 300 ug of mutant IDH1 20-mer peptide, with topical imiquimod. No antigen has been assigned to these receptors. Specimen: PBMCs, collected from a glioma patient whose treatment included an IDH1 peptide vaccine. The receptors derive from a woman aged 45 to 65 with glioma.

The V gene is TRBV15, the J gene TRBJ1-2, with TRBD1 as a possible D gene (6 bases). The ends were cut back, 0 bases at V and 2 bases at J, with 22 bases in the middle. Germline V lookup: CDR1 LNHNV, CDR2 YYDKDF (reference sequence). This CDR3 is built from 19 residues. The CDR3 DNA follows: TGTGCCACCAGCAGAGATGGAGGATCGGGGGCAGGGTGGAACTATGGCTACACCTTC. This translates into CATSRDGGSGAGWNYGYTF. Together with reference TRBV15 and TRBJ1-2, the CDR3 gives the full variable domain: DAMVIQNPRYQVTQFGKPVTLSCSQTLNHNVMYWYQQKSSQAPKLLFHYYDKDFNNEADTPDNFQSRRPNTSFCFLDIRSPGLGDTAMYLCATSRDGGSGAGWNYGYTFGSGTRLTVV.

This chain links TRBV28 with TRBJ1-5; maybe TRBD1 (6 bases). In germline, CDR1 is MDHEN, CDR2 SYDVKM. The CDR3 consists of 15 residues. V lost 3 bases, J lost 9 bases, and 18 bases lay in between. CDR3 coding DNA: TGTGCCAGCAGTTTGGTCGGGGGTTTAGGGGGGCCCCAGCATTTT. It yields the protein CASSLVGGLGGPQHF.

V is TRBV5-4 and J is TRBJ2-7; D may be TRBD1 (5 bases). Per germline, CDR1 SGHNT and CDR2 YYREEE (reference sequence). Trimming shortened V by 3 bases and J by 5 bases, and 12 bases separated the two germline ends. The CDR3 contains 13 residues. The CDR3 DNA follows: TGTGCCAGCAGCTCTCCAGGGTCGAACGAGCAGTACTTC. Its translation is CASSSPGSNEQYF.

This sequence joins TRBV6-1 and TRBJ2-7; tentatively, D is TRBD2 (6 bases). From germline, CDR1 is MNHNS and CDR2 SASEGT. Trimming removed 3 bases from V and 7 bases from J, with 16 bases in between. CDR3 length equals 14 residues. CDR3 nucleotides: TGTGCCAGCAGTGAGTTTTTGACTAGGGGTGAGCAGTACTTC. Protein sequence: CASSEFLTRGEQYF.

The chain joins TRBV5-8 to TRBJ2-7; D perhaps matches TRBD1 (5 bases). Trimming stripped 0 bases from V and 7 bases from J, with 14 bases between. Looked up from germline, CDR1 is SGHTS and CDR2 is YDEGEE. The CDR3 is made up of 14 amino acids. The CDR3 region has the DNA TGTGCCAGCAGCTTGGAGGGGAATGTGAGAGAGCAGTACTTC. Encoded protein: CASSLEGNVREQYF.

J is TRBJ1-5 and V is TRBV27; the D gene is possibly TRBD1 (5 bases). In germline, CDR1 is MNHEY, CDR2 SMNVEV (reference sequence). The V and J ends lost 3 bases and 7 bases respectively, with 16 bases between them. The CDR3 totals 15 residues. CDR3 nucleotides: TGTGCCAGCAGTTTTGATAGGGGCGCAGAGCAGCCCCAGCATTTT. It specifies CASSFDRGAEQPQHF.

CDR3 DNA sequence: TGTGCCTGGAGTGTAGAACGGACCGCCGAGCAGTACTTC. This encodes CAWSVERTAEQYF. This rearrangement joins TRBV30 to TRBJ2-7; D is unclear. CDR3 length: 13 amino acids. Germline-derived CDR1 and CDR2 are GTSNPN and SVGIG (reference sequence). V was clipped by 0 bases and J by 6 bases, with 12 bases between them.

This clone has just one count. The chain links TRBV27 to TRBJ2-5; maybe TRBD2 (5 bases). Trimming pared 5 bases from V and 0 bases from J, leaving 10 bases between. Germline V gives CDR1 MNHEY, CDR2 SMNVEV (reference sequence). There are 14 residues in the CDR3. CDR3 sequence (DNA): TGTGCCAGCAGTCCTTCCGGGAACCAAGAGACCCAGTACTTC. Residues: CASSPSGNQETQYF.

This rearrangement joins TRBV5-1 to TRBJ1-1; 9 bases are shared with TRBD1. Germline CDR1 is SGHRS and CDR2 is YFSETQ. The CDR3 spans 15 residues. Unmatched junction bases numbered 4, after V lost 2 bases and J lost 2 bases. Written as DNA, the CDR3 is TGCGCCAGCAGCTTCGGGACAGGGACCAACACTGAAGCTTTCTTT. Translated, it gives CASSFGTGTNTEAFF.

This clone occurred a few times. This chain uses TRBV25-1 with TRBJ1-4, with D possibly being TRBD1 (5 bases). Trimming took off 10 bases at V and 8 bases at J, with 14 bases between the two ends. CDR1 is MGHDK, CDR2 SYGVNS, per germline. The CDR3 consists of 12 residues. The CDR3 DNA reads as TGTGCCACGGCGGCAGGGCACGAAAAACTGTTTTTT. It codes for CATAAGHEKLFF. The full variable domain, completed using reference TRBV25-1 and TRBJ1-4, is EADIYQTPRYLVIGTGKKITLECSQTMGHDKMYWYQQDPGMELHLIHYSYGVNSTEKGDLSSESTVSRIRTEHFPLTLESARPSHTSQYLCATAAGHEKLFFGSGTQLSVL.

CDR3 in DNA: TGTGCCAGCAGCCTGAGCGGGGGGGCTTCTAATGAGCAGTTCTTC. It translates to CASSLSGGASNEQFF. This chain uses TRBV9 with TRBJ2-1, with 10 bases aligning to TRBD2. With 4 bases clipped from V and 7 bases from J, the junction kept 8 bases outside the gene matches. The CDR3 extends over 15 amino acids. Germline lookup yields CDR1 SGDLS and CDR2 YYNGEE.

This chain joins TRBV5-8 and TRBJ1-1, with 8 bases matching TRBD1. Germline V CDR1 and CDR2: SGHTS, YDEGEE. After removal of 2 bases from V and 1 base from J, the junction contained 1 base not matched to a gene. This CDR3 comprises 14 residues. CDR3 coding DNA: TGTGCCAGCAGCTTCGGGACAGGGAACACTGAAGCTTTCTTT. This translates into CASSFGTGNTEAFF.

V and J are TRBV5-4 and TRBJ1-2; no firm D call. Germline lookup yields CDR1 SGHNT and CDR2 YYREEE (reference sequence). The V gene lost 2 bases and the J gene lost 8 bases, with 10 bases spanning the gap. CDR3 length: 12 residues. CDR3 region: CASSLPSRGYTF. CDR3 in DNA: TGTGCCAGCAGCTTACCATCCCGGGGCTACACCTTC.

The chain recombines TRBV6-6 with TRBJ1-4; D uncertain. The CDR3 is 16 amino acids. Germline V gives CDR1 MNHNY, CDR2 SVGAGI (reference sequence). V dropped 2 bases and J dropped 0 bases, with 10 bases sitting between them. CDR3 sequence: CASSYGGVATNEKLFF. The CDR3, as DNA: TGTGCCAGCAGTTACGGAGGTGTTGCAACTAATGAAAAACTGTTTTTT.

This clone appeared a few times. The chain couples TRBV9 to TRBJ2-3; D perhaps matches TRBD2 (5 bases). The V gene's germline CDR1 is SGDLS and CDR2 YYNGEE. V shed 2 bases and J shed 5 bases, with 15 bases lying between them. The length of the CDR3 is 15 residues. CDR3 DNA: TGTGCCAGCAGCGTTGGGTCCTTAAGCGGAGATACGCAGTATTTT. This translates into CASSVGSLSGDTQYF.

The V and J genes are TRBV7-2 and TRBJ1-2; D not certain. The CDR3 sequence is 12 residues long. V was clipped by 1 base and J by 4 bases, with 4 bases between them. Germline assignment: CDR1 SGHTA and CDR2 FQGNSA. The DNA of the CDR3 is TGTGCCAGCAGCTTAGACCGCTATGGCTACACCTTC. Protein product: CASSLDRYGYTF.

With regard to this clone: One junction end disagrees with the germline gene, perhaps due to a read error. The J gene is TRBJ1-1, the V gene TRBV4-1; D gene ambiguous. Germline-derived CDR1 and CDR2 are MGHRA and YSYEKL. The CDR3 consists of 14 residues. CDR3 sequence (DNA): TGCGCCAGCAGTCAAGAGGACCGTGGGACTGAAGCTTTCTTT. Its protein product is CASSQEDRGTEAFF.

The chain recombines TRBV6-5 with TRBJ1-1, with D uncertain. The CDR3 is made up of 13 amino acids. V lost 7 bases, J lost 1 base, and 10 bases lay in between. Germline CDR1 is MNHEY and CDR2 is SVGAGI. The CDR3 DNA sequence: TGTGCCAGCACAAAGGTTAAGAACACTGAAGCTTTCTTT. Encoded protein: CASTKVKNTEAFF.

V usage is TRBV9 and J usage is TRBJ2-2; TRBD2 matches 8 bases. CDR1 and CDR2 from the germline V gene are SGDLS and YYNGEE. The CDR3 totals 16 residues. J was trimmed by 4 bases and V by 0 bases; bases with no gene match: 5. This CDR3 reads CASSVAGGGITGELFF. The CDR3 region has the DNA TGTGCCAGCAGCGTAGCCGGGGGGGGGATCACCGGGGAGCTGTTTTTT.

CDR3 protein: CASSPPSQYSPLHF. CDR3 nucleotide sequence: TGTGCCAGCTCACCACCGTCACAGTATTCACCCCTCCACTTT. The chain carries TRBV18 and TRBJ1-6, with D unresolved. Trimming left V 0 bases short and J 8 bases short, with 8 bases between. Per the germline V gene, CDR1 is KGHSH and CDR2 is LQKENI. The CDR3 extends over 14 amino acids. The whole variable domain, remainder taken from reference TRBV18 and TRBJ1-6, is NAGVMQNPRHLVRRRGQEARLRCSPMKGHSHVYWYRQLPEEGLKFMVYLQKENIIDESGMPKERFSAEFPKEGPSILRIQQVVRGDSAAYFCASSPPSQYSPLHFGNGTRLTVT.

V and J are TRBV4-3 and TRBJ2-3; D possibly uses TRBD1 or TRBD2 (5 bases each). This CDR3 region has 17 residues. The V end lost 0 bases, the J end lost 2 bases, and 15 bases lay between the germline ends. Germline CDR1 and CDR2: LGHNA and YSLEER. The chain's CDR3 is CASSQDVLSGTTDTQYF. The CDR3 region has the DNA TGCGCCAGCAGCCAAGATGTTTTGTCAGGGACCACAGATACGCAGTATTTT.

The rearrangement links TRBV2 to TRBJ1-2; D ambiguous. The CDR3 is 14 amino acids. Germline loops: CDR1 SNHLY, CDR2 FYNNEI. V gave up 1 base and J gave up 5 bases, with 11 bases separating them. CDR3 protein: CASSEGGGLYGYTF. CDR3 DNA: TGTGCCAGCAGTGAAGGGGGTGGGTTGTATGGCTACACCTTC.